A selection of T cell receptor beta chains follows, all from one sample in a study of T cell repertoires in ileal Crohn's disease. Sequencing used immunoSEQ multiplex PCR; TCRdb keeps in-frame clones, though not all of them. The sample records 6,000 to 6,500 clones, about four fifths being singletons. Sequenced material: ileal tissue. The receptors here all came from an adult with Crohn's disease. CDR3s include the opening cysteine and the closing phenylalanine or tryptophan. The D gene is left open where the match is weak. The size field is filled for only some rows; it gives once, few, many or a size class.

CDR3aa,CDR3nt,j_gene,v_gene,abundance,d_gene
CASSPGQSSEQYF,TGTGCCAGCAGCCCCGGACAGAGTTCCGAGCAGTACTTC,TRBJ2-7,TRBV7-6,-,-
CATSREGGYTEAFF,TGTGCCACCAGCAGAGAGGGGGGGTACACTGAAGCTTTCTTT,TRBJ1-1,TRBV15,-,-
CASIGQDNQPQHF,TGTGCCAGTATTGGGCAAGACAATCAGCCCCAGCATTTT,TRBJ1-5,TRBV19,-,-
CASRKTGENTEAFF,TGTGCCAGCAGGAAAACAGGGGAGAACACTGAAGCTTTCTTT,TRBJ1-1,TRBV6-6,-,TRBD1
CASSQSAGNTGELFF,TGTGCCAGCAGCCAAAGTGCAGGGAACACCGGGGAGCTGTTTTTT,TRBJ2-2,TRBV7-9,-,-
CASSDGGQGFYEQYF,TGCGCCAGCAGTGACGGAGGACAGGGTTTCTACGAGCAGTACTTC,TRBJ2-7,TRBV4-1,few,TRBD1
CASRTLAGGSYNEQFF,TGTGCCAGCAGAACGCTAGCGGGAGGGAGTTACAATGAGCAGTTCTTC,TRBJ2-1,TRBV28,-,TRBD2
CASRDGLGGYEQYF,TGTGCCAGCAGAGATGGACTAGGAGGGTACGAGCAGTACTTC,TRBJ2-7,TRBV2,-,TRBD2
CASSQGTNQGYSTNEQFF,TGCGCCAGCAGCCAAGGCACCAACCAGGGCTATTCCACCAATGAGCAGTTCTTC,TRBJ2-1,TRBV4-1,-,-
CASSVGTGASYEQYF,TGTGCCAGCAGCGTCGGGACAGGGGCTTCCTACGAGCAGTACTTC,TRBJ2-7,TRBV7-9,-,TRBD1
CASSQDLAGGPDTQYF,TGCGCCAGCAGCCAAGATCTAGCGGGAGGGCCAGATACGCAGTATTTT,TRBJ2-3,TRBV4-3,few,TRBD2
CASSPGTTQETQYF,TGTGCCAGCAGCCCAGGGACTACCCAAGAGACCCAGTACTTC,TRBJ2-5,TRBV11-2,few,TRBD2
CASYPQGMNTEAFF,TGTGCCAGCTATCCGCAGGGGATGAACACTGAAGCTTTCTTT,TRBJ1-1,TRBV6-1,few,-
CASTKRRGSGAFF,TGTGCCAGCACTAAAAGGAGGGGATCGGGAGCTTTCTTT,TRBJ1-1,TRBV7-2,-,-
CASSPGQGGIRGYGYTF,TGTGCCAGCAGCCCTGGACAGGGGGGGATAAGGGGATATGGCTACACCTTC,TRBJ1-2,TRBV7-8,few,TRBD1
CASSATMTYNEQFF,TGTGCCAGCAGCGCTACTATGACCTACAATGAGCAGTTCTTC,TRBJ2-1,TRBV7-9,-,-
CASSQDWPRDIQYF,TGCGCCAGCAGCCAAGATTGGCCGAGGGACATTCAGTACTTC,TRBJ2-4,TRBV4-3,-,-
CASSGGPQGGDTEAFF,TGTGCCAGCAGTGGGGGGCCCCAGGGAGGGGACACTGAAGCTTTCTTT,TRBJ1-1,TRBV28,once,-
CASSAQGFSTDTQYF,TGTGCCAGCAGCGCACAGGGGTTTAGCACAGATACGCAGTATTTT,TRBJ2-3,TRBV2,-,TRBD1
CASSIFGSGANVLTF,TGTGCCAGTAGTATATTCGGGTCTGGGGCCAACGTCCTGACTTTC,TRBJ2-6,TRBV19,-,-
CASSLERTGAKETQYF,TGTGCCAGCAGCTTAGAGAGGACGGGAGCTAAAGAGACCCAGTACTTC,TRBJ2-5,TRBV7-9,few,-
CASSFTGVGTEAFF,TGTGCCAGCAGTTTTACAGGGGTGGGAACTGAAGCTTTCTTT,TRBJ1-1,TRBV28,-,TRBD1
CASSEWTSGSSYEQYF,TGTGCCAGCAGTGAATGGACTAGCGGGAGCTCCTACGAGCAGTACTTC,TRBJ2-7,TRBV25-1,-,TRBD2
CASGYSTASGNTIYF,TGTGCTAGTGGATATAGTACAGCCTCTGGAAACACCATATATTTT,TRBJ1-3,TRBV12-5,-,-
CASSYRPGGHNSPLHF,TGTGCCAGCAGTTACCGGCCAGGGGGCCATAATTCACCCCTCCACTTT,TRBJ1-6,TRBV6-5,-,TRBD1
CASSYRGTGGLGEQFF,TGTGCCAGCAGTTACCGTGGGACAGGGGGTCTAGGTGAGCAGTTCTTC,TRBJ2-1,TRBV6-5,-,TRBD1
CASSLLGDEKLFF,TGTGCCAGCAGCTTATTGGGCGACGAAAAACTGTTTTTT,TRBJ1-4,TRBV13,-,-
CASSLAGIGTQYF,TGTGCCAGCAGTTTAGCGGGGATAGGTACGCAGTATTTT,TRBJ2-3,TRBV27,-,-
CASRLAGVADTQYF,TGTGCCAGTCGACTAGCGGGAGTGGCAGATACGCAGTATTTT,TRBJ2-3,TRBV18,-,TRBD2
CASATGVTYNEQFF,TGTGCCAGTGCGACAGGGGTGACCTACAATGAGCAGTTCTTC,TRBJ2-1,TRBV19,few,TRBD1
CATSRPGTRRYEQYF,TGTGCCACCAGCAGACCTGGGACTAGGAGGTACGAGCAGTACTTC,TRBJ2-7,TRBV15,-,TRBD2
CAIPGQGTGELFF,TGTGCCATCCCGGGACAGGGGACCGGGGAGCTGTTTTTT,TRBJ2-2,TRBV6-1,-,TRBD1
CAWSPRGLAGSYEQYF,TGTGCCTGGAGTCCGAGGGGACTAGCGGGCTCCTACGAGCAGTACTTC,TRBJ2-7,TRBV30,-,TRBD2
CASSLDRPGGSETQYF,TGTGCCAGCAGCTTAGATCGGCCAGGGGGATCGGAGACCCAGTACTTC,TRBJ2-5,TRBV11-2,-,TRBD1
CASTGTGRPAGSYNEQFF,TGTGCCAGCACCGGGACAGGCAGACCAGCAGGGTCCTACAATGAGCAGTTCTTC,TRBJ2-1,TRBV7-3,-,TRBD1
CASRAGTGGYEQYF,TGCGCCAGCAGAGCCGGGACAGGGGGCTACGAGCAGTACTTC,TRBJ2-7,TRBV5-1,-,TRBD1
CSVGGSGQLTGNTIYF,TGCAGCGTTGGAGGGTCGGGACAGCTAACTGGAAACACCATATATTTT,TRBJ1-3,TRBV29-1,-,TRBD1
CASSQWGQLNDTEAFF,TGTGCCAGCAGCCAATGGGGACAGCTGAACGACACTGAAGCTTTCTTT,TRBJ1-1,TRBV4-2,-,TRBD1
CASSFSLPGHLGGELFF,TGTGCCAGTAGTTTTAGCCTCCCGGGACACCTCGGCGGGGAGCTGTTTTTT,TRBJ2-2,TRBV19,-,-
CASSLGQANTEAFF,TGTGCCAGCAGCCTAGGACAGGCGAACACTGAAGCTTTCTTT,TRBJ1-1,TRBV7-6,once,TRBD1
CAWSVSSTGNTIYF,TGTGCCTGGAGTGTAAGTTCTACTGGAAACACCATATATTTT,TRBJ1-3,TRBV30,-,-
CASSMETGGGANVLTF,TGTGCCAGCAGCATGGAAACAGGGGGTGGGGCCAACGTCCTGACTTTC,TRBJ2-6,TRBV5-4,-,TRBD1
CASSPPAASPDTQYF,TGTGCCAGCAGCCCCCCAGCGGCTAGTCCAGATACGCAGTATTTT,TRBJ2-3,TRBV7-2,-,-